Each of the 2 T cell receptor beta chains below was sequenced from the same sample in a study of Ad26.COV2.S vaccination and SARS-CoV-2 variants. TCRdb's table, derived via immunoSEQ multiplex PCR, lists solely in-frame clones and lacks some. The table lists 350,000 to 500,000 clones, approximately 90% of them singletons. The treatment is: roughly 18 received Ad26.COV2.S at low or high dose, single or two shots; about 5 received placebo; per-sample allocation not given. Sampling happened 63 days after the first vaccine or placebo injection. Sample: peripheral blood, taken in a trial of Ad26.COV2.S vaccine versus placebo. The receptors derive from a person aged 18-65 years who received the Ad26.COV2.S COVID-19 vaccine or a placebo.

The DNA for the CDR3 is TGTGCCAGCAGTACACCCGGTGGAGGGGTCCGCTCCTACGAGCAGTACTTC. It codes for CASSTPGGGVRSYEQYF. The J gene is TRBJ2-7, the V gene TRBV5-4; a possible D gene is TRBD2 (6 bases). CDR3 length equals 17 residues. Germline CDR1 is SGHNT and CDR2 is YYREEE (reference sequence). Trimming took off 5 bases at V and 0 bases at J, with 21 bases between the two ends.

The chain joins TRBV20-1 to TRBJ1-1, with D possibly being TRBD1 (6 bases). The CDR3 covers 16 residues. Germline CDR1 is DFQATT and CDR2 is SNEGSKA (reference sequence). V was pared by 3 bases and J by 1 base, with 18 bases between. CDR3 sequence: CSASTRTAVWNTEAFF. CDR3 sequence (DNA): TGCAGTGCTAGTACCCGGACAGCGGTATGGAACACTGAAGCTTTCTTT.